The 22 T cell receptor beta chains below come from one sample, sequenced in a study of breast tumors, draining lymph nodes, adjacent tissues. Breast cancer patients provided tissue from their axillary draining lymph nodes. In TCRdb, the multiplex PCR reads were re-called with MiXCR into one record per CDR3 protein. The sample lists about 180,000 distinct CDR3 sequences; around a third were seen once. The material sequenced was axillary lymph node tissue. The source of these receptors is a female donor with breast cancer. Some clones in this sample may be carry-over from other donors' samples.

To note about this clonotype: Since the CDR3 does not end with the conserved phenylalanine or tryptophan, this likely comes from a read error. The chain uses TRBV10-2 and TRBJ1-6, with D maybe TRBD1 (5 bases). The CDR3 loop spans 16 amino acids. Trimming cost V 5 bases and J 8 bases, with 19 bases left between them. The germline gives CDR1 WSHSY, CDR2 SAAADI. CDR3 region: CASSYYGGSGDSPLHS. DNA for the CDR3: TGCGCCAGCAGTTATTACGGGGGATCGGGCGATTCACCCCTCCACTCT.

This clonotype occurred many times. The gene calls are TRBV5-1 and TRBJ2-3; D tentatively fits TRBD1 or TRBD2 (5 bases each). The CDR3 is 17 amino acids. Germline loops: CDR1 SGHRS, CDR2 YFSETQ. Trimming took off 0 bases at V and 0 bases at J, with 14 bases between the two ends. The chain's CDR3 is CASSLGKGTGSTDTQYF. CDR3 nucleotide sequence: TGCGCCAGCAGCTTGGGTAAGGGGACGGGTAGCACAGATACGCAGTATTTT.

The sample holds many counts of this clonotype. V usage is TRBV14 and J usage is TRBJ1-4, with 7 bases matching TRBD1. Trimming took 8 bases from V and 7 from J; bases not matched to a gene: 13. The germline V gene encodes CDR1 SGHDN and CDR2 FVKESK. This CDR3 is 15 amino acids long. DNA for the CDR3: TGTGCCAGCTGTGAGACAGGGCAGGGGGTTGAAAAACTGTTTTTT. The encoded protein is CASCETGQGVEKLFF.

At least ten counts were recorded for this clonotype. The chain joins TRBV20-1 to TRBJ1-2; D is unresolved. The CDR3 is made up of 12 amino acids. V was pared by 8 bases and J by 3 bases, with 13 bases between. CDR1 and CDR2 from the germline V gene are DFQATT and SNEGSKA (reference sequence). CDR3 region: CSLLGPYYGYTF. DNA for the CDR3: TGCAGTCTCCTCGGTCCTTACTATGGCTACACCTTC.

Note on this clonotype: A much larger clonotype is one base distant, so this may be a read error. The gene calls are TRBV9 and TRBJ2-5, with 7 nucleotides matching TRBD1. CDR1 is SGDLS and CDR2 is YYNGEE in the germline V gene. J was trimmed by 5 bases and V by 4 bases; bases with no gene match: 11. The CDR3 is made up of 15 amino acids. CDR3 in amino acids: CASSSYSRGSETQYF. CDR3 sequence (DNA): TGTGCCAGCAGCTCTTACAGCAGGGGGTCGGAGACCCAGTACTTC.

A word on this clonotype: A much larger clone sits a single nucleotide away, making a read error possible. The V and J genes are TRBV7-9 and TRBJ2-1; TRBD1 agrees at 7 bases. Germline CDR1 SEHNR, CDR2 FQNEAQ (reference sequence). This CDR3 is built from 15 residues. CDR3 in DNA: TGTGCCAGCAGCCCAAATCCGACAGGGAGTGCTGAGCAGCTCTTC. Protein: CASSPNPTGSAEQLF.

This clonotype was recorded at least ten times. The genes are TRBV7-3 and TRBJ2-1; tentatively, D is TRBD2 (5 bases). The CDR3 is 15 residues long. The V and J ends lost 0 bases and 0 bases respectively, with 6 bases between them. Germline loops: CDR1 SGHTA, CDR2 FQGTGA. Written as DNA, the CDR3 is TGTGCCAGCAGCTTAACAGGGAGCTCCTACAATGAGCAGTTCTTC. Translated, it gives CASSLTGSSYNEQFF.

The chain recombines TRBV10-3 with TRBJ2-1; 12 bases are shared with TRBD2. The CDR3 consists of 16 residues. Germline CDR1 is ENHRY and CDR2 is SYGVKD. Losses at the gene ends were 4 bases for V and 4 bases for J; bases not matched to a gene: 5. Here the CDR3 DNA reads TGTGCCATCAGTGGGGCTCTAGCGGGAGGGTACAATGAGCAGTTCTTC. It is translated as CAISGALAGGYNEQFF.

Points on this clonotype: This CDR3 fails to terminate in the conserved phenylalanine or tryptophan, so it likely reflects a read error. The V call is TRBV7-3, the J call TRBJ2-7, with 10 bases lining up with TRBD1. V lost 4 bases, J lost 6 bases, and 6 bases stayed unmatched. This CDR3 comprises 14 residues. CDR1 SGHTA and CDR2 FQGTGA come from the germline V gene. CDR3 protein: CASSWDRGGPEQYL. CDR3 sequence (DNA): TGTGCCAGCAGCTGGGACAGGGGAGGCCCCGAGCAGTACCTC.

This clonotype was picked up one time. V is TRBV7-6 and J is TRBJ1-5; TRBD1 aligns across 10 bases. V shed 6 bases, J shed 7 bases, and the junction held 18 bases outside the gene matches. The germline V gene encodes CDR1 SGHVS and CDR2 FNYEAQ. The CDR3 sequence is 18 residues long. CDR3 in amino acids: CASSYSGTGARNCQPQHF. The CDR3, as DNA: TGTGCCAGCAGTTACTCCGGGACAGGGGCCCGCAACTGCCAGCCCCAGCATTTT.

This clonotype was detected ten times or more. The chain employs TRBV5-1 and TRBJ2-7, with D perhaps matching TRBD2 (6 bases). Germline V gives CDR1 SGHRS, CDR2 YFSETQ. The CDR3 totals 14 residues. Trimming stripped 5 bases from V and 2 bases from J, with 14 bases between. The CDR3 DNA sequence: TGCGCCAGCAGTGATTCGGGACTTCCCTACGAGCAGTACTTC. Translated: CASSDSGLPYEQYF.

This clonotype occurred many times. In DNA form, the CDR3 reads TGTGCCAGTGGTTCCCGGGGGGGCAGGGCAGATACGCAGTATTTT. It codes for CASGSRGGRADTQYF. The V gene is TRBV19, the J gene TRBJ2-3; 8 bases are a match to TRBD2. Germline CDR1 LNHDA, CDR2 SQIVND (reference sequence). There are 15 residues in the CDR3. The ends lost 8 bases at V and 4 bases at J; junction bases unmatched: 11.

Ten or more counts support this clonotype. CDR3 DNA: TGCAGCGTTGCCGGACAGGGGGCCACCTACGAGCAGTACTTC. Encoded protein: CSVAGQGATYEQYF. The V call is TRBV29-1, the J call TRBJ2-7; 11 positions match TRBD1. The CDR3 is 14 residues long. V was pared by 4 bases and J by 2 bases, with 4 bases of the junction left unmatched. The germline CDR1 and CDR2 sequences are SQVTM and ANQGSEA.

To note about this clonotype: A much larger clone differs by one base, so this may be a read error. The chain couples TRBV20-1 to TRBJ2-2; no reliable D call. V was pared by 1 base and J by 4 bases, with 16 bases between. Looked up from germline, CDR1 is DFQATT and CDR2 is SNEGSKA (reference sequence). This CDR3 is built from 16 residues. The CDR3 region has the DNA TGCAGTGCTAGAGTTCAGGAAGGGTTGACCACCGGGGAGCTGTTTTTT. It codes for CSARVQEGLTTGELFF.

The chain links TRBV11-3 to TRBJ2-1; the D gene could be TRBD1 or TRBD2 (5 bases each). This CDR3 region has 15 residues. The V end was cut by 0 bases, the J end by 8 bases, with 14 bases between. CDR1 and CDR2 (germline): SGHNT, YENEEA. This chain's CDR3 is CASSLDGGNGDEQFF. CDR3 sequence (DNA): TGTGCCAGCAGCTTAGATGGGGGAAACGGGGATGAGCAGTTCTTC.

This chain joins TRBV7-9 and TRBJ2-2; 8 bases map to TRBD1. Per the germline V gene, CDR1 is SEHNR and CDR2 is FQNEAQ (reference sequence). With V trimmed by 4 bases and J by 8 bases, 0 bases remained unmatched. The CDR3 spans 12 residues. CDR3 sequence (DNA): TGTGCCAGCAGCTGGGACAGGGGGGAGCTGTTTTTT. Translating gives CASSWDRGELFF.

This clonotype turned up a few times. The CDR3 is CASSVELRDSPLHF. In DNA form, the CDR3 reads TGTGCCAGCAGCGTAGAGTTGAGGGATTCACCCCTCCACTTT. The genes are TRBV9 and TRBJ1-6; D is unclear. The CDR3 extends over 14 amino acids. V was shortened by 0 bases and J by 8 bases, with 9 bases between the two germline ends. Germline-derived CDR1 and CDR2 are SGDLS and YYNGEE.

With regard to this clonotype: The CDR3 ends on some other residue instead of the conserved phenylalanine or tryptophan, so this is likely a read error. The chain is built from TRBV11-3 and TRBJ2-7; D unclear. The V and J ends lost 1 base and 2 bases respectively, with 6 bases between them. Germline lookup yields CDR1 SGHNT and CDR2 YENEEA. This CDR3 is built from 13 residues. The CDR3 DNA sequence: TGTGCCAGCAGCTTAGTTGTAGCCTACGAGCAGTACTCC. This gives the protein CASSLVVAYEQYS.

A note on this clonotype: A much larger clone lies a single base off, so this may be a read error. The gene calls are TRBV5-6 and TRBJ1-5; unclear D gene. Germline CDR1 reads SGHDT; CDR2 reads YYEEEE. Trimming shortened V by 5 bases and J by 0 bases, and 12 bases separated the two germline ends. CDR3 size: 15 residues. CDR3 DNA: TGTGCCAGCAGAAAAGGGCCCCCTAGCAATCAGCCCCAGCATTTT. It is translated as CASRKGPPSNQPQHF.

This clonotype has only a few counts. The CDR3 sequence: CAISELPLLNTEAFF. The CDR3 DNA reads as TGTGCCATCAGTGAGTTACCACTGTTGAACACTGAAGCTTTCTTT. The chain joins TRBV10-3 to TRBJ1-1; D gene uncertain. V was pared by 1 base and J by 0 bases, with 9 bases between. Looked up from germline, CDR1 is ENHRY and CDR2 is SYGVKD. The CDR3 runs 15 residues.

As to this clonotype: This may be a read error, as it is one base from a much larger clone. As DNA, the CDR3 is TGCAGTGCTATTTCTTTGCGGGGGGTCAATCAGCAGTTCTTC. It encodes CSAISLRGVNQQFF. The chain is built from TRBV20-1 and TRBJ2-1; 8 nucleotides match TRBD2. Germline CDR1 is DFQATT and CDR2 is SNEGSKA (reference sequence). This CDR3 contains 14 residues.

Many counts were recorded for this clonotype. CDR3 sequence: CASSEGQFNQPQHF. The CDR3 region has the DNA TGCGCCAGCAGTGAGGGACAGTTCAATCAGCCCCAGCATTTT. The chain recombines TRBV10-2 with TRBJ1-5; D is possibly TRBD1 (6 bases). V was trimmed by 2 bases and J by 3 bases, leaving 8 bases between them. The CDR3 covers 14 residues. Per the germline V gene, CDR1 is WSHSY and CDR2 is SAAADI.